This paragraph covers one TCR beta chain sequence. Its matching antigen is unknown. The record originates from a study of a mutant IDH1 vaccine in newly diagnosed glioma. Study-wide background: The vaccination schedule gave patients eight doses in weeks 1, 3, 5, 7, 11, 15, 19 and 23. Patients received vaccination from 4-6 weeks after radiotherapy alone, or with temozolomide cycles.

Profiled with immunoSEQ multiplex PCR; TCRdb holds only in-frame clones, not every one. The sample holds under 150,000 clones; roughly 78% are singletons and the top ten take 5.5%. Looked up from germline, CDR1 is SGHNT and CDR2 is YYREEE (reference sequence). The length of the CDR3 is 14 residues. V was pared by 5 bases and J by 2 bases, with 6 bases of the junction left unmatched. Time point noted: week 11, during vaccination. Vaccination comprised doses that each held 300 ug of mutant IDH1 20-mer peptide, plus topical imiquimod. Donors had new IDH1-mutant astrocytomas of WHO grade 3 or 4 (ATRX-lost). Study observations and caveats: Among patients, around 93% showed immune responses induced by the vaccine.

The origin of this receptor is a man aged 40-55 years with glioma. V gene TRBV5-4 combines with J gene TRBJ2-5; 7 positions agree with TRBD1. Sequencing was performed on PBMCs, taken from a glioma patient whose treatment included an IDH1 peptide vaccine. The CDR3 sequence: CASSLTGQQETQYF. The CDR3 coding sequence is TGTGCCAGCAGTTTGACAGGGCAACAAGAGACCCAGTACTTC.